The 24 T cell receptor beta chains below come from one sample, sequenced in a study of T cells after posttransplantation cyclophosphamide. Measured with immunoSEQ multiplex PCR; TCRdb has only the in-frame clones, and not every one. The repertoire has about 21,000 clones, over 75% of them found once; the top ten carry under 2%. Sampled 1 year posttransplant, controls received myeloablative marrow transplants, methotrexate and a calcineurin inhibitor. Here the sequenced sample was PBMCs, taken roughly 390 days after allogeneic stem cell transplant with calcineurin inhibitor and methotrexate. The receptors originated from a female patient between 30 and 39 years old who received an allogeneic stem cell transplant from an unrelated donor, was CMV-positive, and had acute and chronic GVHD. Some T cells may be supplied by the graft donor.

This clone was seen just once. The chain carries TRBV29-1 and TRBJ2-1; 11 bases are a match to TRBD2. This CDR3 comprises 13 residues. Germline loops: CDR1 SQVTM, CDR2 ANQGSEA. V lost 4 bases to trimming and J lost 7 bases; unmatched junction nucleotides: 3. The CDR3 nucleotides read TGCAGCGTTGGGTCTAGCGGGAGGAATGAGCAGTTCTTC. Its protein is CSVGSSGRNEQFF.

The chain joins TRBV15 to TRBJ2-3; TRBD2 matches at 11 bases. The CDR3 has 16 residues. After removal of 1 base from V and 3 bases from J, the junction contained 3 bases not matched to a gene. The germline V gene encodes CDR1 LNHNV and CDR2 YYDKDF (reference sequence). Written as DNA, the CDR3 is TGTGCCACCAGCAGAGGACTAGCGGGAAGTACAGATACGCAGTATTTT. It translates to CATSRGLAGSTDTQYF.

The chain couples TRBV25-1 to TRBJ1-5; unclear D gene. The V end lost 1 base, the J end lost 10 bases, and 14 bases lay between the germline ends. This CDR3 is 14 amino acids long. Germline V gene lookup returns CDR1 MGHDK and CDR2 SYGVNS. CDR3 sequence reads: CASSESWATNPQHF. The CDR3 DNA is TGTGCCAGCAGTGAATCCTGGGCCACCAACCCCCAGCATTTT.

The chain joins TRBV5-6 to TRBJ2-2; 10 nucleotides align to TRBD2. Germline V gene data show CDR1 as SGHDT and CDR2 as YYEEEE. This CDR3 is 17 amino acids long. After removal of 4 bases from V and 6 bases from J, the junction contained 12 bases not matched to a gene. Here the CDR3 reads CASSLSLLAGHPGELFF. The CDR3 coding sequence is TGTGCCAGCAGCCTTTCATTACTAGCGGGACACCCCGGGGAGCTGTTTTTT.

This clone was observed a single time. J is TRBJ2-1 and V is TRBV5-8; D is undetermined. The V end was cut by 0 bases, the J end by 14 bases, with 12 bases between. Germline-derived CDR1 and CDR2 are SGHTS and YDEGEE. The CDR3 is made up of 12 amino acids. The chain's CDR3 is CASSLANEVEFF. The CDR3 nucleotides read TGTGCCAGCAGCTTGGCCAATGAGGTGGAGTTCTTC.

A word on this clone: The junction departs from germline at one end; a sequencing error may be responsible. The same CDR3 can be traced to other DNA sequences in this sample. The genes are TRBV7-7 and TRBJ2-2; D is possibly TRBD2 (6 bases). The germline CDR1 and CDR2 sequences are SSHAT and FNYEAQ (reference sequence). The CDR3 runs 15 residues. CDR3 region: CASSLGSGNTGELFF. CDR3 in DNA: TGTGCTAGCAGCTTAGGTAGCGGTAACACCGGGGAGCTGTTTTTT.

The rearrangement joins TRBV6-6 to TRBJ1-1; D remains unclear. The V and J ends lost 5 bases and 9 bases respectively, with 22 bases between them. Germline V gives CDR1 MNHNY, CDR2 SVGAGI (reference sequence). This CDR3 spans 15 amino acids. CDR3 bases: TGTGCCAGCAGTCCCCCGAAAAGAGGCTTTTTGCAAGCTTTCTTT. Protein: CASSPPKRGFLQAFF.

The rearrangement uses TRBV27 and TRBJ1-5; unclear D gene. V dropped 3 bases and J dropped 7 bases, with 13 bases sitting between them. The CDR3 has 14 residues. Germline V gives CDR1 MNHEY, CDR2 SMNVEV (reference sequence). The CDR3: CASSFKGVGQPQHF. The CDR3 DNA reads as TGTGCCAGCAGTTTTAAGGGAGTTGGGCAGCCCCAGCATTTT.

V is TRBV19 and J is TRBJ1-1, with D possibly matching TRBD1 (6 bases). Germline V gene sequence: CDR1 LNHDA, CDR2 SQIVND (reference sequence). Trimming removed 5 bases from V and 0 bases from J, with 13 bases in between. This CDR3 region has 15 residues. The CDR3 DNA reads as TGTGCCAGTAGTTTCACAGGGAACATGAACACTGAAGCTTTCTTT. Its protein is CASSFTGNMNTEAFF.

This chain joins TRBV10-3 and TRBJ2-5; 10 bases are shared with TRBD2. Germline CDR1 and CDR2: ENHRY and SYGVKD. V dropped 0 bases and J dropped 7; count of bases not matched to a gene: 5. CDR3 length: 15 amino acids. The CDR3 sequence: CAISESLAGVVTQYF. The CDR3 DNA reads TGTGCCATCAGTGAGTCGCTAGCGGGAGTGGTGACCCAGTACTTC.

This rearrangement joins TRBV7-9 to TRBJ1-1, with 9 bases identical to TRBD1. CDR1 SEHNR and CDR2 FQNEAQ come from the germline V gene (reference sequence). Trimming cost V 1 base and J 1 base; bases outside gene matches: 7. The CDR3 is made up of 17 amino acids. For the CDR3, the DNA is TGTGCCAGCAGCTTAGGGGGACAGGGATTGAGGAACACTGAAGCTTTCTTT. This codes for CASSLGGQGLRNTEAFF.

V and J are TRBV5-1 and TRBJ2-5, with D possibly matching TRBD2 (6 bases). The closer fit of TRBJ2-7 to the DNA end suggests the J call may be wrong. Germline CDR1 and CDR2: SGHRS and YFSETQ. This CDR3 is 17 amino acids long. Here the CDR3 reads CASSLAGTLNPSYEQYF. CDR3 in DNA: TGCGCCAGCAGCTTGGCCGGGACTCTCAATCCCTCCTACGAGCAGTACTTC.

The chain couples TRBV5-1 to TRBJ2-2, with D tentatively TRBD1 (5 bases). Between the trimmed V and J ends, which lost 0 bases and 10 bases, there was a span of 13 bases. The CDR3 runs to 14 residues. Looked up from germline, CDR1 is SGHRS and CDR2 is YFSETQ. CDR3 DNA sequence: TGCGCCAGCAGCTTGGAGCGTGGGGCCCCGGAGCTGTTTTTT. It translates to CASSLERGAPELFF. Full variable domain (missing parts from reference TRBV5-1 and TRBJ2-2): KAGVTQTPRYLIKTRGQQVTLSCSPISGHRSVSWYQQTPGQGLQFLFEYFSETQRNKGNFPGRFSGRQFSNSRSEMNVSTLELGDSALYLCASSLERGAPELFFGEGSRLTVL.

On this clone itself: A read error may produce the germline difference seen at one junction end. The CDR3 sequence is CASSLSGSNTGELFF. Here the CDR3 DNA reads TGTGCTAGCAGCTTGAGTGGTTCTAACACCGGGGAGCTGTTTTTT. V and J are TRBV7-7 and TRBJ2-2; D not resolved. The CDR3 length is 15 residues. From germline, CDR1 is SSHAT and CDR2 FNYEAQ (reference sequence).

V is TRBV9 and J is TRBJ2-1, with TRBD2 matching 10 bases. The CDR3 consists of 17 residues. V gave up 2 bases and J gave up 7 bases; unmatched junction bases: 12. Germline V gene sequence: CDR1 SGDLS, CDR2 YYNGEE. The CDR3 sequence is CASSVDLRAGGPNEQFF. CDR3 sequence (DNA): TGTGCCAGCAGCGTCGACCTACGAGCGGGAGGGCCGAATGAGCAGTTCTTC.

This chain links TRBV9 with TRBJ1-4; D is uncertain. Between the trimmed V and J ends, which lost 0 bases and 8 bases, there was a span of 14 bases. Per germline, CDR1 SGDLS and CDR2 YYNGEE. This CDR3 comprises 15 residues. This CDR3 reads CASSVGLEVWEKLFF. CDR3 nucleotides: TGTGCCAGCAGCGTAGGATTGGAGGTCTGGGAAAAACTGTTTTTT.

The genes are TRBV2 and TRBJ2-2; D unresolved. Germline values: CDR1 SNHLY, CDR2 FYNNEI. With 6 bases removed from V and 2 bases from J, the gap between germline ends came to 10 bases. The CDR3 totals 14 residues. Here the CDR3 reads CASRARLNTGELFF. CDR3 DNA sequence: TGTGCCAGCAGGGCGCGGCTTAACACCGGGGAGCTGTTTTTT.

The chain is built from TRBV7-2 and TRBJ2-7, with TRBD2 matching 12 bases. Looked up from germline, CDR1 is SGHTA and CDR2 is FQGNSA. CDR3 size: 14 residues. J lost 3 bases, V lost 4 bases, and 1 base had no gene match. CDR3 coding DNA: TGTGCCAGCAGCTCGGGACTAGCGGGCTACGAGCAGTACTTC. Its translation: CASSSGLAGYEQYF.

The chain joins TRBV28 to TRBJ2-1; D ambiguous. CDR1 is MDHEN and CDR2 is SYDVKM in the germline V gene. The CDR3 totals 16 residues. V shed 3 bases and J shed 0 bases, with 12 bases lying between them. CDR3 sequence: CASSLWQTNSYNEQFF. In DNA, the CDR3 is TGTGCCAGCAGTTTGTGGCAGACAAACTCCTACAATGAGCAGTTCTTC.

This chain links TRBV4-1 with TRBJ2-2; TRBD1 aligns across 8 bases. Germline V gene sequence: CDR1 MGHRA, CDR2 YSYEKL. The CDR3 has 15 amino acids. The trim removed 6 bases at V and 5 bases at J, leaving 8 bases unmatched. The CDR3 DNA reads as TGCGCCAGCAGTCCGGACAGGGTAGGGACCGGGGAGCTGTTTTTT. Translated, it gives CASSPDRVGTGELFF.

The V call is TRBV18, the J call TRBJ1-4; D may be TRBD1 (6 bases). The CDR3 is 14 amino acids. V lost 3 bases, J lost 4 bases, and 9 bases lay in between. The germline V gene has CDR1 KGHSH and CDR2 LQKENI. CDR3 amino acids: CASSPRGLNEKLFF. The CDR3 DNA follows: TGTGCCAGCTCACCCAGGGGCCTTAATGAAAAACTGTTTTTT.

The chain has TRBV7-9 and TRBJ1-1, with no clear D. The CDR3 extends over 14 amino acids. V lost 1 base to trimming and J lost 4 bases, with 10 bases between them. In germline, CDR1 is SEHNR, CDR2 FQNEAQ (reference sequence). Written as DNA, the CDR3 is TGTGCCAGCAGCTTAGGCCGCGGGAGCACTGAAGCTTTCTTT. Amino acids: CASSLGRGSTEAFF.

The V and J genes are TRBV29-1 and TRBJ1-1; 9 bases align to TRBD1. V shed 6 bases, J shed 6 bases, and the junction held 5 bases outside the gene matches. There are 12 residues in the CDR3. Germline values: CDR1 SQVTM, CDR2 ANQGSEA. Here the CDR3 reads CSVFTGGPEAFF. CDR3 coding DNA: TGCAGCGTGTTTACAGGGGGCCCTGAAGCTTTCTTT.

The chain employs TRBV27 and TRBJ2-3; D is perhaps TRBD2 (6 bases). This CDR3 comprises 15 residues. With 2 bases removed from V and 3 bases from J, the gap between germline ends came to 12 bases. Germline V gene lookup returns CDR1 MNHEY and CDR2 SMNVEV (reference sequence). The CDR3 spells CASSLTGVGTDTQYF. CDR3 in DNA: TGTGCCAGCAGTTTAACGGGAGTCGGTACAGATACGCAGTATTTT.